The clone carrying this TCR beta chain was seen more than once but under ten times. Antigen: not known. Germline values: CDR1 LGHNA, CDR2 YNFKEQ. V lost 4 bases, J lost 4 bases, and 12 bases lay in between. The length of the CDR3 is 14 residues. The sample comes from a study of CD8 T cells in ankylosing spondylitis. Study-level findings and limits: Seemingly distinctive of ankylosing spondylitis blood was a TCR beta motif formed by eight highly homologous variants. In reactive arthritis synovial fluid and blood, some motif variants had been reported before.

Making the TCR beta libraries involved quantitative 5'-RACE with molecular barcodes. Via MiXCR, TCRdb re-called the 5' RACE reads, giving one row per CDR3 protein. This table holds about 700,000 distinct CDR3 sequences, around a fifth found once. The clonotype originates from a male donor with ankylosing spondylitis. The sequenced material came from blood, either unsorted or a sorted T cell fraction (not recorded which). This chain joins TRBV4-2 and TRBJ2-3; no clear D. CDR3 amino acids: CASSLILGPDTQYF. Written as DNA, the CDR3 is TGTGCCAGCAGCCTCATACTGGGTCCAGATACGCAGTATTTT.